The 22 T cell receptor beta chains listed next were all sequenced from one sample in a study of blood T cell repertoires in COVID-19. Only in-frame clones appear in the TCRdb table, and some are missing; sequencing was by immunoSEQ multiplex PCR. The sample has more than 95,000 clones; roughly 89% are singletons. Sequencing input: peripheral blood. All receptors derive from a human donor in a cohort sampled during active COVID-19.

J is TRBJ2-5 and V is TRBV7-6, with 11 bases that match TRBD2. The CDR3 totals 15 residues. Germline CDR1 SGHVS, CDR2 FNYEAQ. Trimming removed 5 bases from V and 4 bases from J; junction bases left unmatched: 6. In DNA, the CDR3 is TGTGCCAGCAGCCCCCGAGGACTAGCGGGAGAGACCCAGTACTTC. It yields the protein CASSPRGLAGETQYF.

The chain carries TRBV7-9 and TRBJ2-7; 7 nucleotides match TRBD1. The V gene end was trimmed by 5 bases and the J gene end by 2 bases; junction bases not matched to a gene: 6. Germline CDR1 reads SEHNR; CDR2 reads FQNEAQ (reference sequence). CDR3 length equals 14 residues. In nucleotides, the CDR3 is TGTGCCAGCAGCACAGGGACAGCCCCCTACGAGCAGTACTTC. Its translation is CASSTGTAPYEQYF.

The chain links TRBV28 to TRBJ2-2, with 8 positions matching TRBD2. The V and J ends lost 5 bases and 3 bases, in that order; junction bases with no gene match: 17. Germline CDR1 is MDHEN and CDR2 is SYDVKM. This CDR3 region has 19 residues. The CDR3 protein is CASSALRGSGKLDTGELFF. Here the CDR3 DNA reads TGTGCCAGCAGTGCCCTTCGGGGTAGCGGGAAATTGGACACCGGGGAGCTGTTTTTT.

This clone was detected only once. The chain combines TRBV3-1 (or the pseudogene TRBV3-2) with TRBJ1-2, with D possibly TRBD1 on 5 matching bases. Trimming left V 11 bases short and J 7 bases short, with 17 bases between. From germline, CDR1 is LGHDT and CDR2 YNNKEL (reference sequence). This CDR3 spans 12 amino acids. This chain's CDR3 is CAAENWGGGYTF. CDR3 DNA sequence: TGTGCCGCTGAAAATTGGGGGGGTGGCTACACCTTC.

The genes are TRBV7-8 and TRBJ2-3, with D perhaps matching TRBD2 (5 bases). Germline V gives CDR1 SGHVS, CDR2 FQNEAQ. This CDR3 spans 15 amino acids. The V end lost 3 bases, the J end lost 3 bases, and 13 bases lay between the germline ends. The CDR3 DNA is TGTGCCAGCAGCTTCCCTCGGGATTGGACAGATACGCAGTATTTT. Protein sequence: CASSFPRDWTDTQYF.

The chain links TRBV7-8 to TRBJ1-3; TRBD1 agrees at 10 bases. This CDR3 contains 15 residues. Germline CDR1 SGHVS, CDR2 FQNEAQ. Trimming took 3 bases from V and 3 from J; bases not matched to a gene: 2. The DNA for the CDR3 is TGTGCCAGCAGCTTGACAGGGGGCTATGGAAACACCATATATTTT. Protein: CASSLTGGYGNTIYF.

J is TRBJ2-1 and V is TRBV18; 9 bases are a match to TRBD1. CDR1 and CDR2 from the germline V gene are KGHSH and LQKENI. The CDR3 extends over 15 amino acids. J gave up 8 bases and V 3 bases, and 8 bases lay outside the gene matches. The CDR3 loop reads CASSPGTGSVHEQFF. The DNA of the CDR3 is TGTGCCAGCTCACCTGGGACAGGGTCTGTCCATGAGCAGTTCTTC. Drawing the rest from reference TRBV18 and TRBJ2-1, the complete variable domain is NAGVMQNPRHLVRRRGQEARLRCSPMKGHSHVYWYRQLPEEGLKFMVYLQKENIIDESGMPKERFSAEFPKEGPSILRIQQVVRGDSAAYFCASSPGTGSVHEQFFGPGTRLTVL.

V usage is TRBV4-2 and J usage is TRBJ1-2, with D possibly TRBD1 on 6 matching bases. The CDR3 covers 15 residues. Germline lookup yields CDR1 LGHNA and CDR2 YNFKEQ. Trimming left V 0 bases short and J 7 bases short, with 15 bases between. CDR3 region: CASSQDSTGNRGYTF. The DNA for the CDR3 is TGTGCCAGCAGCCAAGATAGCACAGGGAATCGTGGCTACACCTTC.

The chain joins TRBV4-3 to TRBJ2-7, with 12 bases fitting TRBD1. CDR1 LGHNA and CDR2 YSLEER come from the germline V gene. This CDR3 has 16 amino acids. V lost 0 bases, J lost 4 bases, and 4 bases stayed unmatched. CDR3: CASSQDWGQGAYEQYF. Here the CDR3 DNA reads TGCGCCAGCAGCCAAGATTGGGGACAGGGGGCTTACGAGCAGTACTTC.

The chain uses TRBV28 and TRBJ1-6; the D gene is possibly TRBD1 (6 bases). CDR3 length equals 15 residues. Germline V gene data show CDR1 as MDHEN and CDR2 as SYDVKM. V was clipped by 4 bases and J by 5 bases, with 12 bases between them. The chain's CDR3 is CASSSQAGDNSPLHF. Here the CDR3 DNA reads TGTGCCAGCAGTTCCCAGGCAGGGGATAATTCACCCCTCCACTTT.

The chain couples TRBV14 to TRBJ2-1; 9 positions agree with TRBD2. The CDR3 covers 15 residues. The junction had 3 bases not matched to a gene; V was cut back by 6 bases and J by 0 bases. Germline lookup yields CDR1 SGHDN and CDR2 FVKESK. CDR3 in DNA: TGTGCCAGCAGACATAGCGGGAGCTCCTACAATGAGCAGTTCTTC. Translating it yields CASRHSGSSYNEQFF.

The V gene is TRBV9, the J gene TRBJ2-3; 11 positions agree with TRBD2. V gave up 0 bases and J gave up 4 bases; unmatched junction bases: 7. The CDR3 has 17 amino acids. Germline V gene lookup returns CDR1 SGDLS and CDR2 YYNGEE. CDR3 protein: CASSVVPGLAEADTQYF. The CDR3, as DNA: TGTGCCAGCAGCGTAGTCCCGGGACTAGCGGAAGCAGATACGCAGTATTTT.

The rearrangement joins TRBV5-6 to TRBJ2-5, with 7 bases lining up with TRBD2. This CDR3 has 14 amino acids. Germline CDR1 SGHDT, CDR2 YYEEEE. After removal of 3 bases from V and 1 base from J, the junction contained 3 bases not matched to a gene. The CDR3 bases are TGTGCCAGCAGCTGGGGGACTACCCAAGAGACCCAGTACTTC. Protein sequence: CASSWGTTQETQYF.

The V and J genes are TRBV6-1 and TRBJ2-1; a possible D gene is TRBD1 (6 bases). Trimming removed 4 bases from V and 0 bases from J, with 13 bases in between. The CDR3 is made up of 16 amino acids. Germline values: CDR1 MNHNS, CDR2 SASEGT. In DNA, the CDR3 is TGTGCCAGCAGTGGTGGACAGTCTCTCTCCTACAATGAGCAGTTCTTC. This gives the protein CASSGGQSLSYNEQFF.

This sequence joins TRBV10-3 and TRBJ2-1, with 8 bases identical to TRBD1. The CDR3 consists of 13 residues. V dropped 5 bases and J dropped 10; count of bases not matched to a gene: 7. Germline assignment: CDR1 ENHRY and CDR2 SYGVKD. The CDR3 DNA follows: TGTGCCATCAGTCTAGAGAGACAGGGGGAGCAGTTCTTC. This codes for CAISLERQGEQFF.

The rearrangement links TRBV29-1 to TRBJ2-1; D is possibly TRBD1 (5 bases). CDR1 SQVTM and CDR2 ANQGSEA come from the germline V gene. V was pared by 2 bases and J by 13 bases, with 15 bases between. This CDR3 spans 12 amino acids. The CDR3 protein is CSVEYQGATQFF. The CDR3 DNA reads TGCAGCGTTGAATACCAAGGGGCGACCCAGTTCTTC.

This clone was seen a handful of times. The chain employs TRBV11-3 and TRBJ2-7; D gene ambiguous. Germline-derived CDR1 and CDR2 are SGHNT and YENEEA. CDR3 size: 14 residues. The V and J ends lost 3 bases and 0 bases respectively, with 9 bases between them. The CDR3 here is CASSFGPLSYEQYF. The CDR3, as DNA: TGTGCCAGCAGCTTTGGCCCCCTCTCCTACGAGCAGTACTTC.

The chain has TRBV4-2 and TRBJ1-2; D uncertain. The CDR3 is made up of 13 amino acids. Germline V gene lookup returns CDR1 LGHNA and CDR2 YNFKEQ. Trimming cost V 4 bases and J 1 base, with 7 bases left between them. The chain's CDR3 is CASSPSLNYGYTF. The CDR3 region has the DNA TGTGCCAGCAGCCCCTCCCTTAACTATGGCTACACCTTC.

The V and J genes are TRBV5-4 and TRBJ2-5; 12 bases are shared with TRBD2. The V and J ends lost 3 bases and 4 bases, in that order; junction bases with no gene match: 7. CDR3 length: 16 amino acids. CDR1 is SGHNT and CDR2 is YYREEE in the germline V gene (reference sequence). The CDR3 nucleotides are TGTGCCAGCAGCTCAGCGACTAGCGGGAGAAGAGAGACCCAGTACTTC. Translating gives CASSSATSGRRETQYF. The whole variable domain, remainder taken from reference TRBV5-4 and TRBJ2-5, is ETGVTQSPTHLIKTRGQQVTLRCSSQSGHNTVSWYQQALGQGPQFIFQYYREEENGRGNFPPRFSGLQFPNYSSELNVNALELDDSALYLCASSSATSGRRETQYFGPGTRLLVL.

V gene TRBV28 combines with J gene TRBJ2-5, with a tentative D call TRBD1 (5 bases). In germline, CDR1 is MDHEN, CDR2 SYDVKM. V was cut by 4 bases and J by 9 bases, with 9 bases left in between. The length of the CDR3 is 11 residues. The CDR3 is CASSSPQAQYF. The CDR3 DNA reads as TGTGCCAGCAGTTCTCCACAGGCCCAGTACTTC. The full variable domain, its missing parts supplied by reference TRBV28 and TRBJ2-5, is DVKVTQSSRYLVKRTGEKVFLECVQDMDHENMFWYRQDPGLGLRLIYFSYDVKMKEKGDIPEGYSVSREKKERFSLILESASTNQTSMYLCASSSPQAQYFGPGTRLLVL.

This sequence joins TRBV19 and TRBJ1-6; D unclear. V was trimmed by 3 bases and J by 5 bases, leaving 8 bases between them. This CDR3 region has 14 residues. Germline-derived CDR1 and CDR2 are LNHDA and SQIVND (reference sequence). The CDR3 DNA sequence: TGTGCCAGTAGTATGAGGGAGAATAATTCACCCCTCCACTTT. Translation gives CASSMRENNSPLHF.

The V call is TRBV11-3, the J call TRBJ2-1; 8 bases are a match to TRBD2. Germline CDR1 reads SGHNT; CDR2 reads YENEEA. The length of the CDR3 is 14 residues. The junction had 9 bases not matched to a gene; V was cut back by 5 bases and J by 9 bases. The CDR3 here is CASSKITGGREQFF. The DNA of the CDR3 is TGTGCCAGCAGCAAGATAACGGGGGGGCGTGAGCAGTTCTTC.